The sequence of this T cell receptor beta chain was determined in a study of spatial heterogeneity in lung cancer. Study observations and caveats: Tumors with more nonsynonymous mutations had more expanded intratumoral alpha and beta TCRs. Ubiquitous expanded TCR counts tracked ubiquitous nonsynonymous mutations; regional expanded TCR counts tracked regional nonsynonymous mutations.

The sample's time point: sample taken at primary tumor resection. Germline loops: CDR1 SNHLY, CDR2 FYNNEI. The CDR3 spans 15 residues. Trimming removed 3 bases from V and 4 bases from J; junction bases left unmatched: 5. TCRdb passed the 5' RACE reads through MiXCR, listing each CDR3 protein once. The sample comprises roughly 16,000 distinct CDR3 sequences, around 6.5% of which are singletons, and about 19% rests with the top ten. This clonotype was observed at least ten times. Its antigen is undetermined. Found in a library prepared for alpha chains, this beta chain is an off-target read, and its abundance has little meaning.

The source is a female donor with early-stage non-small cell lung cancer. V usage is TRBV2 and J usage is TRBJ2-1; 8 nucleotides match TRBD2. The specimen comprised lung tumor tissue, sampled at surgery. As DNA, the CDR3 is TGTGCCAGCAGTGACCCTGCGGGGGGTTACAATGAGCAGTTCTTC. This encodes CASSDPAGGYNEQFF.